The 17 T cell receptor beta chains below were found in one sample sequenced in a study of T-cell reconstitution after alpha-beta-depleted transplantation in children. During its preparation, the TCRbeta library received unique molecular identifiers. TCRdb re-analysed the PCR reads in MiXCR, keeping a single row per CDR3 protein. The data hold hundreds of thousands of distinct CDR3 sequences, with 13% observed a single time. The material was PBMCs, mostly from graft donor cells, obtained 360 days after TCRalphabeta/CD19-depleted stem cell transplant. The receptors here all came from a male patient aged 10-17 years who had a stem cell transplant for acute myeloid leukemia, so the T cells may come from the graft donor.

The V and J genes are TRBV6-5 and TRBJ2-1; D gene unclear. The CDR3 extends over 14 amino acids. V was pared by 0 bases and J by 9 bases, with 12 bases between. Looked up from germline, CDR1 is MNHEY and CDR2 is SVGAGI. CDR3 amino acids: CASSYSSSVLEQFF. The CDR3 nucleotides are TGTGCCAGCAGTTACTCCTCAAGTGTCCTTGAGCAGTTCTTC.

The V call is TRBV12-3 or TRBV12-4, the J call TRBJ2-3; possibly TRBD1 for D (6 bases). The V end was cut by 3 bases, the J end by 4 bases, with 23 bases between. The length of the CDR3 is 18 residues. CDR3 bases: TGTGCCAGCAGTTTGGGGGCCCTCGTTGGGGGAGCTCCAGATACGCAGTATTTT. Translation: CASSLGALVGGAPDTQYF.

Comments on this clonotype: A much larger clone lies a single base off, so this may be a read error. CDR3 sequence (DNA): TGCAGCGCGGGACTAGCGGGCCACGAGCGGTACTTC. Amino acid sequence: CSAGLAGHERYF. This rearrangement joins TRBV29-1 to TRBJ2-7; 12 positions match TRBD2. The germline CDR1 and CDR2 sequences are SQVTM and ANQGSEA. There are 12 residues in the CDR3.

The chain is built from TRBV7-9 and TRBJ2-1, with D tentatively TRBD2 (5 bases). CDR3 size: 15 residues. Trimming took 5 bases from V and 3 from J, leaving 14 bases between them. Per germline, CDR1 SEHNR and CDR2 FQNEAQ (reference sequence). The DNA for the CDR3 is TGTGCCAGCAGCCGACTGGACTCCCACTACAATGAGCAGTTCTTC. Encoded protein: CASSRLDSHYNEQFF. Complete variable domain (other parts from reference TRBV7-9 and TRBJ2-1): DTGVSQNPRHKITKRGQNVTFRCDPISEHNRLYWYRQTLGQGPEFLTYFQNEAQLEKSRLLSDRFSAERPKGSFSTLEIQRTEQGDSAMYLCASSRLDSHYNEQFFGPGTRLTVL.

The rearrangement uses TRBV5-8 and TRBJ1-6; D call uncertain. The CDR3 consists of 15 residues. Germline assignment: CDR1 SGHTS and CDR2 YDEGEE. With 0 bases removed from V and 4 bases from J, the gap between germline ends came to 8 bases. The CDR3 sequence: CASSLGGYYNSPLHF. For the CDR3, the DNA is TGTGCCAGCAGCTTGGGTGGTTATTATAATTCACCCCTCCACTTT.

This clonotype was observed a handful of times. The chain has TRBV12-3 or TRBV12-4 and TRBJ2-5; TRBD2 is a possible D gene (5 bases). The CDR3 has 14 residues. The V gene lost 8 bases and the J gene lost 7 bases, with 20 bases spanning the gap. CDR3 bases: TGTGCCAGCCTCAGAAGCGGAACGGCAACGACCCAGTACTTC. Its translation is CASLRSGTATTQYF.

The J gene is TRBJ2-1, the V gene TRBV12-3 or TRBV12-4, with 8 bases fitting TRBD1. CDR3 length equals 12 residues. The junction had 2 bases not matched to a gene; V was cut back by 6 bases and J by 7 bases. DNA of the CDR3: TGTGCCAGCAGACGGACAGGGAATGAGCAGTTCTTC. It is translated as CASRRTGNEQFF.

This clonotype has a count of ten or more. V is TRBV29-1 and J is TRBJ2-1; D is perhaps TRBD2 (5 bases). V was shortened by 2 bases and J by 8 bases, with 19 bases between the two germline ends. CDR3 length: 15 residues. Germline values: CDR1 SQVTM, CDR2 ANQGSEA. CDR3 DNA: TGCAGCGTTGAACCCTTAGGACTGGGGAGTGATGAGCAGTTCTTC. It yields the protein CSVEPLGLGSDEQFF.

This sequence joins TRBV7-3 and TRBJ2-2; 8 bases are a match to TRBD1. V was clipped by 1 base and J by 10 bases; unmatched bases: 8. Germline V gives CDR1 SGHTA, CDR2 FQGTGA. The CDR3 has 15 amino acids. The CDR3 here is CASSLKGQGSTELFF. The CDR3 DNA reads TGTGCCAGCAGCTTAAAAGGACAGGGTTCAACGGAGCTGTTTTTT.

This clonotype was counted only a few times. This sequence joins TRBV6-1 and TRBJ2-1; 10 bases line up with TRBD2. V was pared by 7 bases and J by 6 bases, with 6 bases of the junction left unmatched. The CDR3 runs 14 residues. The germline CDR1 and CDR2 sequences are MNHNS and SASEGT. The CDR3 DNA reads as TGTGCCAGCACCCCGGGGACTAGCGCCAATGAGCAGTTCTTC. Protein: CASTPGTSANEQFF.

There are many counts of this clonotype. The DNA of the CDR3 is TGCAGTGCTAGAGCGGGACAGGGGAGGCACGAGCAGTTCTTC. Protein sequence: CSARAGQGRHEQFF. J is TRBJ2-1 and V is TRBV20-1; 10 nucleotides line up with TRBD1. V shed 1 base and J 10 bases; nucleotides not matched to a gene: 7. The germline gives CDR1 DFQATT, CDR2 SNEGSKA (reference sequence). The CDR3 runs to 14 residues.

There are a few counts of this clonotype. The chain joins TRBV7-2 to TRBJ2-1; TRBD2 might be the D (6 bases). V was pared by 11 bases and J by 2 bases, with 13 bases between. Germline V gene data show CDR1 as SGHTA and CDR2 as FQGNSA. The CDR3 consists of 13 residues. CDR3 sequence (DNA): TGTGCCGGTAGCGGTGGAACCTACAATGAGCAGTTCTTC. This encodes CAGSGGTYNEQFF.

This rearrangement joins TRBV11-1 to TRBJ2-7; D may be TRBD2 (6 bases). The CDR3 sequence is 18 residues long. The germline V gene has CDR1 SGHAT and CDR2 FQDESV (reference sequence). Deletions cut 5 bases from V and 2 bases from J, with 25 bases between. CDR3 nucleotides: TGTGCCAGCAGCCTGCCCTCCTCTCGGCGGGGAAATCCCTACGAGCAGTACTTC. It codes for CASSLPSSRRGNPYEQYF.

This clonotype turned up a few times. The chain links TRBV6-2 or TRBV6-3 to TRBJ1-3; D is ambiguous. V lost 7 bases and J lost 0, with 13 bases in between. The CDR3 consists of 15 residues. Germline V CDR1 and CDR2: MNHEY, SVGEGT. CDR3 protein: CASITAIRSGNTIYF. DNA for the CDR3: TGTGCCAGCATTACAGCGATCCGCTCTGGAAACACCATATATTTT.

This clonotype occurred a few times. The chain carries TRBV3-1 and TRBJ2-1; tentatively, D is TRBD1 (5 bases). Trimming shortened V by 0 bases and J by 9 bases, and 15 bases separated the two germline ends. This CDR3 is 15 amino acids long. Germline-derived CDR1 and CDR2 are LGHDT and YNNKEL (reference sequence). CDR3 nucleotide sequence: TGTGCCAGCAGCCAAGAGACAGCCCTCCGGATTGAGCAGTTCTTC. Its translation: CASSQETALRIEQFF.

In this sample, this clonotype turned up many times. V and J are TRBV9 and TRBJ2-3, with TRBD1 matching 9 bases. J lost 3 bases, V lost 0 bases, and 5 bases had no gene match. The CDR3 consists of 16 residues. The germline V gene encodes CDR1 SGDLS and CDR2 YYNGEE. This CDR3 is CASSVVVTGGTDTQYF. In nucleotides, the CDR3 is TGTGCCAGCAGCGTAGTCGTGACAGGGGGAACAGATACGCAGTATTTT.

This clonotype turned up a few times. The gene calls are TRBV28 and TRBJ2-1; 7 positions agree with TRBD2. Germline V CDR1 and CDR2: MDHEN, SYDVKM. The CDR3 has 19 residues. V was pared by 2 bases and J by 2 bases, with 15 bases of the junction left unmatched. The CDR3 coding sequence is TGTGCCAGCAGTTTAATATGGTGGGGGGGAGCTGTCCCCTACAATGAGCAGTTCTTC. It codes for CASSLIWWGGAVPYNEQFF. The whole variable domain, remainder taken from reference TRBV28 and TRBJ2-1, is DVKVTQSSRYLVKRTGEKVFLECVQDMDHENMFWYRQDPGLGLRLIYFSYDVKMKEKGDIPEGYSVSREKKERFSLILESASTNQTSMYLCASSLIWWGGAVPYNEQFFGPGTRLTVL.